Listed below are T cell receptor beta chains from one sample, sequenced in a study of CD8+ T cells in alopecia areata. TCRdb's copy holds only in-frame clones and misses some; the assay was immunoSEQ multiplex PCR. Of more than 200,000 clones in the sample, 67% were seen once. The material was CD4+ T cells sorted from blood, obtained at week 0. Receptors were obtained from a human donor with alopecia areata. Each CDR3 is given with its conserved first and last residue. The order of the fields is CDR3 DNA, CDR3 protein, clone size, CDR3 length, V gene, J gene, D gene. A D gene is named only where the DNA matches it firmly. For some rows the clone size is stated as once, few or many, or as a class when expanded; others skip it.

CDR3nt: TGCGCCAGCAGTCCCGGGACACGGAACACTGAAGCTTTCTTT; CDR3aa: CASSPGTRNTEAFF; abundance: NA; len: 14; v_gene: TRBV23-1; j_gene: TRBJ1-1; d_gene: NA
CDR3nt: TGTGCCACCGGAGTAGGCGGCTACACCTTC; CDR3aa: CATGVGGYTF; abundance: NA; len: 10; v_gene: TRBV6-5; j_gene: TRBJ1-2; d_gene: NA
CDR3nt: TGCAGCGTTGAGAGGAGGGAAGGGAACTATGGCTACACCTTC; CDR3aa: CSVERREGNYGYTF; abundance: NA; len: 14; v_gene: TRBV29-1; j_gene: TRBJ1-2; d_gene: NA
CDR3nt: TGCGCCAGCAGCCAACCTGGGGGACAGAAAGTTTATGGCTACACCTTC; CDR3aa: CASSQPGGQKVYGYTF; abundance: few; len: 16; v_gene: TRBV4-1; j_gene: TRBJ1-2; d_gene: TRBD1
CDR3nt: TGCAGCGTTGACATAACAGGGTCTGGAAACACCATATATTTT; CDR3aa: CSVDITGSGNTIYF; abundance: NA; len: 14; v_gene: TRBV29-1; j_gene: TRBJ1-3; d_gene: NA
CDR3nt: TGTGCCAGCAATCCGGACAGCTCTACGCAGTACTTC; CDR3aa: CASNPDSSTQYF; abundance: NA; len: 12; v_gene: TRBV27; j_gene: TRBJ2-7; d_gene: NA
CDR3nt: TGCAGCGTTGGGAGCCTCTCGGGCGAGCAGTACTTC; CDR3aa: CSVGSLSGEQYF; abundance: NA; len: 12; v_gene: TRBV29-1; j_gene: TRBJ2-7; d_gene: NA
CDR3nt: TGTGCCAGCAGTTACTCGAGCAGGGCAAATGGCTACACCTTC; CDR3aa: CASSYSSRANGYTF; abundance: few; len: 14; v_gene: TRBV6-6; j_gene: TRBJ1-2; d_gene: NA
CDR3nt: TGTGCCAGCAGTGAATTAGTTGGAGGAAACACCATATATTTT; CDR3aa: CASSELVGGNTIYF; abundance: NA; len: 14; v_gene: TRBV25-1; j_gene: TRBJ1-3; d_gene: NA
CDR3nt: TGTGCCAGCAGCATCGACAGGGGCACTGAAGCTTTCTTT; CDR3aa: CASSIDRGTEAFF; abundance: NA; len: 13; v_gene: TRBV7-2; j_gene: TRBJ1-1; d_gene: TRBD1
CDR3nt: TGCAGCTTCGGGACCCCCGGGGGTACTCTCGGCTACACCTTC; CDR3aa: CSFGTPGGTLGYTF; abundance: NA; len: 14; v_gene: TRBV29-1; j_gene: TRBJ1-2; d_gene: NA
CDR3nt: TGTGCCGTAGACCGGGAGGGCTACACCTTC; CDR3aa: CAVDREGYTF; abundance: few; len: 10; v_gene: TRBV30; j_gene: TRBJ1-2; d_gene: NA
CDR3nt: TGCGCCAGCAACTTGAATTACAATGAGCAGTTCTTC; CDR3aa: CASNLNYNEQFF; abundance: NA; len: 12; v_gene: TRBV5-1; j_gene: TRBJ2-1; d_gene: NA
CDR3nt: TGTGCCAGCAGCCCCGGACTAGCGGGGGTGACTATAGAGACCCAGTACTTC; CDR3aa: CASSPGLAGVTIETQYF; abundance: NA; len: 17; v_gene: TRBV11-2; j_gene: TRBJ2-5; d_gene: TRBD2
CDR3nt: TGTGCCAGCAGACCACAGGGGGGGGACTATGGCTACACCTTC; CDR3aa: CASRPQGGDYGYTF; abundance: few; len: 14; v_gene: TRBV6-5; j_gene: TRBJ1-2; d_gene: TRBD1
CDR3nt: TGTGCCAGCAGCTTGCCCCGGGACGGCACTGAAGCTTTCTTT; CDR3aa: CASSLPRDGTEAFF; abundance: NA; len: 14; v_gene: TRBV5-4; j_gene: TRBJ1-1; d_gene: NA
CDR3nt: TGCGCCAGCAGCTTGCAAACAACTAATGAAAAACTGTTTTTT; CDR3aa: CASSLQTTNEKLFF; abundance: few; len: 14; v_gene: TRBV5-1; j_gene: TRBJ1-4; d_gene: NA
CDR3nt: TGCAGCGCCCCGTTATTTGGGGGGCAGACTGAAGCTTTCTTT; CDR3aa: CSAPLFGGQTEAFF; abundance: NA; len: 14; v_gene: TRBV29-1; j_gene: TRBJ1-1; d_gene: NA
CDR3nt: TGTGCCAGCAGCTCCAGTCGGGGTTCGAAGACCCAGTACTTC; CDR3aa: CASSSSRGSKTQYF; abundance: NA; len: 14; v_gene: TRBV11-3; j_gene: TRBJ2-5; d_gene: NA
CDR3nt: TGTGCCTGGAGTGTACTGTCTCAGGGACCGTCAAAGCCCCACTTT; CDR3aa: CAWSVLSQGPSKPHF; abundance: NA; len: 15; v_gene: TRBV30; j_gene: TRBJ1-6; d_gene: NA
CDR3nt: TGTGCCAGCAGTGGGGGAGGGCCAGGGGCCAACGTCCTGACTTTC; CDR3aa: CASSGGGPGANVLTF; abundance: NA; len: 15; v_gene: TRBV25-1; j_gene: TRBJ2-6; d_gene: TRBD2
CDR3nt: TGCAGCGTGGACTCATACAATGAGCAGTTCTTC; CDR3aa: CSVDSYNEQFF; abundance: NA; len: 11; v_gene: TRBV29-1; j_gene: TRBJ2-1; d_gene: NA
CDR3nt: TGTGCCAGCAGTTCCGGACGCCCTCGGGGCTACACCTTC; CDR3aa: CASSSGRPRGYTF; abundance: NA; len: 13; v_gene: TRBV27; j_gene: TRBJ1-2; d_gene: NA
CDR3nt: TGTGCCAGCAGCTTACAGTCAGATCAGCCCCAGCATTTT; CDR3aa: CASSLQSDQPQHF; abundance: few; len: 13; v_gene: TRBV7-2; j_gene: TRBJ1-5; d_gene: NA
CDR3nt: TGTGCCAGCAGCTTTCGGGGTGATGAGCAGTTCTTC; CDR3aa: CASSFRGDEQFF; abundance: NA; len: 12; v_gene: TRBV7-9; j_gene: TRBJ2-1; d_gene: NA
CDR3nt: TGCGCCAGCAGGGGGACTACAAAAGAGACCCAGTACTTC; CDR3aa: CASRGTTKETQYF; abundance: NA; len: 13; v_gene: TRBV5-1; j_gene: TRBJ2-5; d_gene: TRBD2
CDR3nt: TGCAGCGCACGATTTGGGGGGAGTAGGGAGACCCAGTACTTC; CDR3aa: CSARFGGSRETQYF; abundance: NA; len: 14; v_gene: TRBV29-1; j_gene: TRBJ2-5; d_gene: NA
CDR3nt: TGTGCCAGCAGCTTATTTGGCTGGCCCCGCTCTGGGGCCAACGTCCTGACTTTC; CDR3aa: CASSLFGWPRSGANVLTF; abundance: NA; len: 18; v_gene: TRBV7-2; j_gene: TRBJ2-6; d_gene: NA
CDR3nt: TGTGCCATCAGTGGTCAGAATGAGCAGTTCTTC; CDR3aa: CAISGQNEQFF; abundance: few; len: 11; v_gene: TRBV10-3; j_gene: TRBJ2-1; d_gene: NA
CDR3nt: TGTGCCAGCAGCTTAGAACCAAACCCAGAGACCCAGTACTTC; CDR3aa: CASSLEPNPETQYF; abundance: NA; len: 14; v_gene: TRBV11-2; j_gene: TRBJ2-5; d_gene: NA
CDR3nt: TGCGCCAGCAGCTTGTTAAACTCCGGCGAGGAAGAGACCCAGTACTTC; CDR3aa: CASSLLNSGEEETQYF; abundance: NA; len: 16; v_gene: TRBV5-1; j_gene: TRBJ2-5; d_gene: NA
CDR3nt: TGTGCCAGCAGCTATACGCGGGACAGCGAAGCTTTCTTT; CDR3aa: CASSYTRDSEAFF; abundance: NA; len: 13; v_gene: TRBV7-2; j_gene: TRBJ1-1; d_gene: TRBD1
CDR3nt: TGTGCCAGCAGTGAAGTTCGGACAACTAATCAGCCCCAGCATTTT; CDR3aa: CASSEVRTTNQPQHF; abundance: few; len: 15; v_gene: TRBV2; j_gene: TRBJ1-5; d_gene: NA
CDR3nt: TGCGCCAGCAGCCAAGATCTTGCTAGGGATGAGCAGTTCTTC; CDR3aa: CASSQDLARDEQFF; abundance: NA; len: 14; v_gene: TRBV4-1; j_gene: TRBJ2-1; d_gene: NA
CDR3nt: TGCGCCAGCAGTCGTCACTCAGAGAACACTGAAGCTTTCTTT; CDR3aa: CASSRHSENTEAFF; abundance: NA; len: 14; v_gene: TRBV5-1; j_gene: TRBJ1-1; d_gene: NA
CDR3nt: TGTGCCAGCAAAAGGACAGGATCCTACGAGCAGTACTTC; CDR3aa: CASKRTGSYEQYF; abundance: NA; len: 13; v_gene: TRBV6-6; j_gene: TRBJ2-7; d_gene: TRBD1
CDR3nt: TGTGCCAGCAGCTTAATCCGAAGGGGGCTTAGCTATGGCTACACCTTC; CDR3aa: CASSLIRRGLSYGYTF; abundance: NA; len: 16; v_gene: TRBV7-8; j_gene: TRBJ1-2; d_gene: TRBD1
CDR3nt: TGCGCCAGCAGCTTGGGGGACAACTCCTACGAGCAGTACTTC; CDR3aa: CASSLGDNSYEQYF; abundance: NA; len: 14; v_gene: TRBV5-1; j_gene: TRBJ2-7; d_gene: NA
CDR3nt: TGTGCCAGCAGCACTCAACAGGGAGGGACCCAGTACTTC; CDR3aa: CASSTQQGGTQYF; abundance: NA; len: 13; v_gene: TRBV7-8; j_gene: TRBJ2-5; d_gene: NA
CDR3nt: TGTGCCAGCAGTTCTACCCCCGGGACACTTTCGGCCCTCCACTTT; CDR3aa: CASSSTPGTLSALHF; abundance: NA; len: 15; v_gene: TRBV27; j_gene: TRBJ1-6; d_gene: NA
CDR3nt: TGTGCCTGGAGTGTACCGGCGGGATTTCCCTACAATGAGCAGTTCTTC; CDR3aa: CAWSVPAGFPYNEQFF; abundance: NA; len: 16; v_gene: TRBV30; j_gene: TRBJ2-1; d_gene: NA
CDR3nt: TGCGCCAGCAAGACAGGGGGCAATCAGCCCCAGCATTTT; CDR3aa: CASKTGGNQPQHF; abundance: NA; len: 13; v_gene: TRBV23-1; j_gene: TRBJ1-5; d_gene: TRBD1
CDR3nt: TGTGCCAGCAGCCAAGGTACGGCTCCGGATGAGCAGTTCTTC; CDR3aa: CASSQGTAPDEQFF; abundance: NA; len: 14; v_gene: TRBV4-2; j_gene: TRBJ2-1; d_gene: NA
CDR3nt: TGCGCCAGCAGCAAGGACCCCGTTGGGGCCAACGTCCTGACTTTC; CDR3aa: CASSKDPVGANVLTF; abundance: NA; len: 15; v_gene: TRBV5-1; j_gene: TRBJ2-6; d_gene: NA
CDR3nt: TGTGCCAGCAGCCGACCGGGCGGTGAGACCCAGTACTTC; CDR3aa: CASSRPGGETQYF; abundance: NA; len: 13; v_gene: TRBV5-4; j_gene: TRBJ2-5; d_gene: NA
CDR3nt: TGCAGTGCTAGGGGAGATACGCAGTATTTT; CDR3aa: CSARGDTQYF; abundance: NA; len: 10; v_gene: TRBV20-1; j_gene: TRBJ2-3; d_gene: NA
CDR3nt: TGTGCCTGCTTTCCGGGGCCTCAAGGCTACACCTTC; CDR3aa: CACFPGPQGYTF; abundance: NA; len: 12; v_gene: TRBV30; j_gene: TRBJ1-2; d_gene: NA
CDR3nt: TGTGCCAGCAGCGTGACTCTCGGGACCTACGAGCAGTACTTC; CDR3aa: CASSVTLGTYEQYF; abundance: few; len: 14; v_gene: TRBV9; j_gene: TRBJ2-7; d_gene: NA
CDR3nt: TGCGCCAGCAGCCAAGTGGCAGGGGTAGGCTATGGCTACACCTTC; CDR3aa: CASSQVAGVGYGYTF; abundance: NA; len: 15; v_gene: TRBV4-1; j_gene: TRBJ1-2; d_gene: NA
CDR3nt: TGTGCCAGCAGCGTAGGAATGAACACTGAAGCTTTCTTT; CDR3aa: CASSVGMNTEAFF; abundance: NA; len: 13; v_gene: TRBV9; j_gene: TRBJ1-1; d_gene: NA
CDR3nt: TGCAGCGTTGAGGGACAGGTCTATGGCTACACCTTC; CDR3aa: CSVEGQVYGYTF; abundance: few; len: 12; v_gene: TRBV29-1; j_gene: TRBJ1-2; d_gene: TRBD1